A selection of T cell receptor beta chains follows, all from one sample in a study of blood T cell repertoires in COVID-19. Profiled with immunoSEQ multiplex PCR; TCRdb holds only in-frame clones, not every one. The sample has approximately 330,000 clones; around 89% are singletons. The sequenced sample consisted of peripheral blood. The receptors stem from a woman aged 40-49 years with COVID-19, enrolled during active disease. Both conserved end residues are part of each CDR3. The D gene is left open where the match is weak. Expanded clones are given a class, and other clones once, few, many or no size at all.

CDR3	DNA	length	D	V	J	size
CASSLGRTLATNEKLFF	TGTGCCAGCAGTTTGGGGCGTACTCTTGCAACTAATGAAAAACTGTTTTTT	17	-	TRBV28	TRBJ1-4	-
CASSLPNLAGGGYNEQFF	TGTGCCAGCAGCCTCCCCAACCTGGCGGGAGGTGGCTACAATGAGCAGTTCTTC	18	TRBD2	TRBV3-1/TRBV3-2	TRBJ2-1	-
CASSFEGNYGYTF	TGTGCCAGCAGTTTTGAGGGTAACTATGGCTACACCTTC	13	-	TRBV27	TRBJ1-2	-
CASSRDRGSQPQHF	TGTGCCAGCAGCCGCGACAGGGGGTCTCAGCCCCAGCATTTT	14	TRBD1	TRBV28	TRBJ1-5	-
CASSLLHTTGSSYNSPLHF	TGTGCCAGCAGTTTATTACATACGACCGGGAGCTCCTATAATTCACCCCTCCACTTT	19	-	TRBV28	TRBJ1-6	-
CASSLSVPQTGRVRLGNEQFF	TGTGCCAGCAGTTTATCGGTCCCCCAGACTGGGCGGGTCCGGCTGGGCAATGAGCAGTTCTTC	21	-	TRBV28	TRBJ2-1	-
CASSLDGEQYNSPLHF	TGTGCCAGCAGCTTGGATGGAGAACAATATAATTCACCCCTCCACTTT	16	-	TRBV5-5	TRBJ1-6	-
CASSLFSANEKLFF	TGTGCCAGCAGTTTATTCTCGGCTAATGAAAAACTGTTTTTT	14	-	TRBV28	TRBJ1-4	-
CATMRGREETQYF	TGTGCCACCATGCGGGGGCGGGAGGAGACCCAGTACTTC	13	-	TRBV15	TRBJ2-5	once
CASSPGLAASTDTQYF	TGTGCCAGCAGCCCGGGCCTAGCGGCCTCCACAGATACGCAGTATTTT	16	TRBD2	TRBV7-9	TRBJ2-3	-